Listed here are 18 T cell receptor beta chains from one sample, sequenced in a study of CD8 T cells in ankylosing spondylitis. TCRdb re-called the 5' RACE reads with MiXCR, one entry per CDR3 protein. The sample yields 30,000 to 35,000 distinct CDR3 sequences, around 30% seen once. The sample was synovial fluid, either unsorted or a sorted T cell fraction (not recorded which). The receptors here all came from a male donor with ankylosing spondylitis.

The table lists this clonotype with a few counts. This chain joins TRBV4-2 and TRBJ2-7; TRBD2 matches at 8 bases. Germline CDR1 is LGHNA and CDR2 is YNFKEQ. The trim removed 0 bases at V and 5 bases at J, leaving 6 bases unmatched. CDR3 length equals 15 residues. CDR3 nucleotide sequence: TGTGCCAGCAGCCAAGATAGCGGGGCTTGGGACGAGCAGTACTTC. It is translated as CASSQDSGAWDEQYF.

This clonotype has a handful of counts. The chain joins TRBV11-2 to TRBJ2-1; D perhaps matches TRBD1 (6 bases). Germline V gene lookup returns CDR1 SGHAT and CDR2 FQNNGV. CDR3 length equals 16 residues. Deletions cut 1 base from V and 8 bases from J, with 18 bases between. The CDR3 DNA reads as TGTGCCAGCAGCTTAGTGCAGGGGTTTATTCATGATGAGCAGTTCTTC. This gives the protein CASSLVQGFIHDEQFF.

V and J are TRBV3-1 and TRBJ2-5, with 10 nucleotides matching TRBD2. Germline V lookup: CDR1 LGHDT, CDR2 YNNKEL (reference sequence). CDR3 size: 15 residues. J gave up 4 bases and V 1 base, and 3 bases lay outside the gene matches. The CDR3 DNA is TGTGCCAGCAGCCAAGGAGCGGGAGGGGGAGAGACCCAGTACTTC. Amino acid sequence: CASSQGAGGGETQYF.

This clonotype was observed a few times. In DNA, the CDR3 is TGTGCCAGCAGCTTTACTCGACAGGGTCCGCCTCCCTACACCTTC. This translates into CASSFTRQGPPPYTF. The chain couples TRBV28 to TRBJ1-2, with TRBD1 identical over 7 bases. The V segment lost 6 bases and the J segment 10 bases; nucleotides outside the gene matches: 17. Germline V gene lookup returns CDR1 MDHEN and CDR2 SYDVKM. The CDR3 totals 15 residues.

The chain carries TRBV12-3 or TRBV12-4 and TRBJ2-3; no clear D. V was shortened by 4 bases and J by 0 bases, with 14 bases between the two germline ends. The CDR3 totals 16 residues. CDR3 nucleotides: TGTGCCAGCAGTTCGGGCGCTATCACTAGCACAGATACGCAGTATTTT. It translates to CASSSGAITSTDTQYF.

The V gene is TRBV4-1, the J gene TRBJ1-4; D gene unclear. Germline CDR1 is MGHRA and CDR2 is YSYEKL. The CDR3 is made up of 16 amino acids. Between the trimmed V and J ends, which lost 0 bases and 0 bases, there was a span of 8 bases. This CDR3 is CASSQDRRTTNEKLFF. The CDR3 region has the DNA TGCGCCAGCAGCCAAGATCGACGGACAACTAATGAAAAACTGTTTTTT.

This clonotype has more than one count but fewer than ten. The chain recombines TRBV7-9 with TRBJ1-5; tentative D call: TRBD1 (5 bases). Germline V gene sequence: CDR1 SEHNR, CDR2 FQNEAQ (reference sequence). The CDR3 runs 15 residues. V was cut by 1 base and J by 2 bases, with 9 bases left in between. The CDR3: CASSLDSGGNQPQHF. The CDR3 DNA sequence: TGTGCCAGCAGCTTAGACTCGGGGGGCAATCAGCCCCAGCATTTT. Using reference TRBV7-9 and TRBJ1-5 for the parts outside the CDR3, the full variable domain is DTGVSQNPRHKITKRGQNVTFRCDPISEHNRLYWYRQTLGQGPEFLTYFQNEAQLEKSRLLSDRFSAERPKGSFSTLEIQRTEQGDSAMYLCASSLDSGGNQPQHFGDGTRLSIL.

This clonotype was detected ten times or more. The V call is TRBV6-1, the J call TRBJ2-2; D gene uncertain. Germline V gene sequence: CDR1 MNHNS, CDR2 SASEGT. The CDR3 runs 14 residues. V was cut by 8 bases and J by 1 base, with 11 bases left in between. CDR3 protein: CASEGRMNTGELFF. The CDR3 DNA is TGTGCCAGCGAAGGACGGATGAACACCGGGGAGCTGTTTTTT.

This clonotype was seen a handful of times. The gene calls are TRBV5-5 and TRBJ1-5, with 7 nucleotides matching TRBD1. The germline V gene has CDR1 SGHKS and CDR2 YYEKEE (reference sequence). Trimming took 0 bases from V and 5 from J; bases not matched to a gene: 2. This CDR3 contains 14 residues. CDR3 sequence (DNA): TGTGCCAGCAGCTTGGGACAGGGATATCAGCCCCAGCATTTT. It translates to CASSLGQGYQPQHF.

This clonotype was counted only a few times. J is TRBJ1-4 and V is TRBV9; 7 positions match TRBD1. The length of the CDR3 is 14 residues. Germline V gene data show CDR1 as SGDLS and CDR2 as YYNGEE. Losses at the gene ends were 3 bases for V and 5 bases for J; bases not matched to a gene: 4. DNA for the CDR3: TGTGCCAGCAGCGCGACAGGGTCGAATGAAAAACTGTTTTTT. Translating gives CASSATGSNEKLFF.

This clonotype appeared many times. V is TRBV11-3 and J is TRBJ2-7; tentative D call: TRBD1 (6 bases). Per germline, CDR1 SGHNT and CDR2 YENEEA. CDR3 length equals 14 residues. Trimming cost V 5 bases and J 0 bases, with 11 bases left between them. The CDR3 protein is CASSPTGSSYEQYV. The CDR3 DNA follows: TGTGCCAGCAGCCCTACAGGGAGCTCCTACGAGCAGTACGTC.

Only a few counts were recorded for this clonotype. This sequence joins TRBV21-1 and TRBJ2-7; whether TRBD2, the table's D call, matches the DNA was not checked. TRBV21-1 is marked as a pseudogene. The CDR3 runs 17 residues. The CDR3 loop is CASSKVVRLAYSYEQYF. The DNA of the CDR3 is TGTGCCAGCAGCAAAGTAGTGCGGCTAGCGTATTCCTACGAGCAGTACTTC.

This chain links TRBV4-2 with TRBJ2-7; 9 positions agree with TRBD1. The CDR3 loop spans 16 amino acids. Germline trimming cut 2 bases from V and 2 bases from J; bases unmatched to any gene: 7. The germline V gene has CDR1 LGHNA and CDR2 YNFKEQ. For the CDR3, the DNA is TGTGCCAGCAGCCAATTCCCGGGACAGGGAACCTACGAGCAGTACTTC. Translated, it gives CASSQFPGQGTYEQYF.

Ten or more counts support this clonotype. The chain has TRBV20-1 and TRBJ2-1; no definite D call. Germline values: CDR1 DFQATT, CDR2 SNEGSKA (reference sequence). The CDR3 totals 15 residues. V shed 3 bases and J shed 3 bases, with 15 bases lying between them. CDR3: CSARTDVEGYNEQFF. Written as DNA, the CDR3 is TGCAGTGCTAGGACTGACGTTGAAGGCTACAATGAGCAGTTCTTC.

The J gene is TRBJ2-2, the V gene TRBV5-1; TRBD1 agrees at 9 bases. This CDR3 has 13 residues. V was pared by 5 bases and J by 4 bases, with 0 bases of the junction left unmatched. The germline V gene has CDR1 SGHRS and CDR2 YFSETQ. CDR3 loop: CASRTGGTGELFF. CDR3 sequence (DNA): TGCGCCAGCAGGACAGGGGGCACCGGGGAGCTGTTTTTT.

This chain uses TRBV7-9 with TRBJ2-1, with 8 positions matching TRBD1. Germline CDR1 and CDR2: SEHNR and FQNEAQ (reference sequence). J was trimmed by 9 bases and V by 3 bases; bases with no gene match: 13. This CDR3 comprises 16 residues. Here the CDR3 DNA reads TGTGCCAGCAGCTTTCTCCCGGGACAGGCTGGAGGTGAGCAGTTCTTC. This encodes CASSFLPGQAGGEQFF. The whole variable domain, remainder taken from reference TRBV7-9 and TRBJ2-1, is DTGVSQNPRHKITKRGQNVTFRCDPISEHNRLYWYRQTLGQGPEFLTYFQNEAQLEKSRLLSDRFSAERPKGSFSTLEIQRTEQGDSAMYLCASSFLPGQAGGEQFFGPGTRLTVL.

This chain connects TRBV20-1 to TRBJ1-3, with 7 positions matching TRBD1. CDR1 is DFQATT and CDR2 is SNEGSKA in the germline V gene (reference sequence). Trimming cost V 5 bases and J 3 bases; bases outside gene matches: 4. CDR3 length: 13 amino acids. CDR3 sequence (DNA): TGCAGTGCTCAGACAGGGAATGGAAACACCATATATTTT. This gives the protein CSAQTGNGNTIYF.

This clonotype came up a few times. The chain links TRBV9 to TRBJ1-1; TRBD1 matches 7 bases. Looked up from germline, CDR1 is SGDLS and CDR2 is YYNGEE. With 2 bases clipped from V and 6 bases from J, the junction kept 7 bases outside the gene matches. The CDR3 runs 14 residues. The CDR3 spells CASSVDRAGAEAFF. CDR3 nucleotides: TGTGCCAGCAGCGTCGACAGGGCGGGCGCTGAAGCTTTCTTT. Combining the CDR3 with reference TRBV9 and TRBJ1-1 gives the whole variable domain DSGVTQTPKHLITATGQRVTLRCSPRSGDLSVYWYQQSLDQGLQFLIQYYNGEERAKGNILERFSAQQFPDLHSELNLSSLELGDSALYFCASSVDRAGAEAFFGQGTRLTVV.